These T cell receptor beta chains were read from a single sample in a study of blood T cells in healthy people across ages. TCRdb independently ran MiXCR on the 5' RACE reads; one entry per CDR3 protein. This table holds some 1.7 million distinct CDR3 sequences, under 30% found once. Sequencing was carried out using blood. These receptor sequences come from a woman in her thirties in good health. The CDR3 runs from the conserved cysteine through the conserved F or W. D genes are given only for firm matches. Only part of the rows carry a size: once, few, many, or a class if the clone is expanded.

TRBD2	TRBV9	TRBJ2-1	few	TGTGCCAGCAGCGCCAACTGGGGGGGGGGCAATGAGCAGTTCTTC	CASSANWGGGNEQFF
TRBD2	TRBV29-1	TRBJ2-1	few	TGCACCATTCTCGGGGGGGCCAGTGAGCAGTTCTTC	CTILGGASEQFF
TRBD2	TRBV28	TRBJ2-3	many	TGTGCCAGCAGCTCGAGCAAGCGGGGGTTCACAGATACGCAGTATTTT	CASSSSKRGFTDTQYF
.	TRBV6-2/TRBV6-3	TRBJ2-7	.	TGTGCCAGCAGTTATACCCTCTACGAGCAGTACTTC	CASSYTLYEQYF
.	TRBV6-1	TRBJ1-3	once	TGTGCCAGCAGTGAAGTGAGGGTAACCAGGGGCCGCGGACCGAGAAACACCATATATTTT	CASSEVRVTRGRGPRNTIYF
TRBD2	TRBV5-1	TRBJ2-5	.	TGCGCCAGCTGCGAATCAGCGGGAGGGGAGACCCAGTACTTC	CASCESAGGETQYF
.	TRBV20-1	TRBJ2-6	many	TGCAGTGCTAGAGACCCTTCTGGGGCCAACGTCCTGACTTTC	CSARDPSGANVLTF
.	TRBV20-1	TRBJ2-1	many	TGCAGTGCTAGAGTCGCTGGTGTGGCCAAGCGGAGTGAGCAGTTCTTC	CSARVAGVAKRSEQFF
TRBD2	TRBV7-2	TRBJ2-5	few	TGTGCCAGCAGCTGGGGGAGGGCAGAGACCCAGTACTTC	CASSWGRAETQYF
.	TRBV29-1	TRBJ2-1	many	TGCAGCGTTGGAGAAGACACTTCCTACAATGAGCAGTTCTTC	CSVGEDTSYNEQFF
.	TRBV6-2/TRBV6-3	TRBJ2-7	.	TGTGCCGGCAGTCAAACCTGGAACGAGCAGTACTTC	CAGSQTWNEQYF
.	TRBV20-1	TRBJ1-2	.	TGTAGTGCGCGGACAGAGGGAGTTGGGGGCTACACCTTC	CSARTEGVGGYTF
.	TRBV12-3/TRBV12-4	TRBJ1-2	.	TGTGCCAGCAGCTATATCCAGGACACATTGCTCTATGGCTACACCTTC	CASSYIQDTLLYGYTF
.	TRBV11-2	TRBJ2-7	few	TGTGCCAGCACCCTCTCCCCGGGGTACTACGAGCAGTACTTC	CASTLSPGYYEQYF
TRBD1	TRBV16	TRBJ2-7	few	TGTGCCAGCAGCCAATCTGGGACAGGATTTTACGAGCAGTACTTC	CASSQSGTGFYEQYF